A selection of T cell receptor beta chains follows, all from one sample in a study of T cell changes during pregnancy in multiple sclerosis. This table comes from immunoSEQ multiplex PCR, and its TCRdb copy is limited to in-frame clones, with some not included. The sample includes about 49,000 clones, 95% of them seen just once. This specimen consisted of CD8+ T cells from peripheral blood mononuclear cells, obtained in the first trimester of pregnancy. Receptors originate from a female donor with multiple sclerosis, enrolled in a pregnancy study. Both conserved end residues are part of each CDR3. D genes are given only for firm matches. A row's size may be missing; if present it is once, few, many or a size class.

size	V	J	length	D	CDR3	DNA
.	TRBV10-3	TRBJ2-7	15	TRBD1	CAISVFRQGVYEQYF	TGTGCCATCAGTGTTTTTAGACAGGGCGTGTACGAGCAGTACTTC
once	TRBV9	TRBJ2-2	17	TRBD1	CASSPRTGMKDTGELFF	TGTGCCAGCAGCCCCCGGACAGGGATGAAAGACACCGGGGAGCTGTTTTTT
.	TRBV28	TRBJ1-5	11	.	CASSSLQPQHF	TGTGCCAGCAGTTCTCTTCAGCCCCAGCATTTT
.	TRBV11-2	TRBJ2-3	14	.	CASSFAGAEDTQYF	TGTGCCAGCAGCTTTGCAGGGGCAGAAGATACGCAGTATTTT
.	TRBV15	TRBJ2-7	14	TRBD1	CATSARDSSYEQYF	TGTGCCACCAGCGCCCGGGACAGTTCCTACGAGCAGTACTTC
.	TRBV2	TRBJ1-1	12	.	CASLTGNTEAFF	TGTGCCAGCTTGACAGGGAACACTGAAGCTTTCTTT
.	TRBV5-1	TRBJ2-1	16	TRBD2	CASSTATSGRYNEQFF	TGCGCCAGCAGCACAGCAACTAGCGGGCGGTACAATGAGCAGTTCTTC
.	TRBV6-5	TRBJ2-1	15	TRBD2	CASSPSGSSYNEQFF	TGTGCCAGCAGTCCAAGCGGGAGTTCTTACAATGAGCAGTTCTTC
.	TRBV28	TRBJ2-2	11	.	CATSTTGELFF	TGTGCCACAAGCACCACCGGGGAGCTGTTTTTT
.	TRBV28	TRBJ2-5	15	TRBD2	CASSFVAGVGETQYF	TGTGCCAGCAGTTTTGTAGCGGGAGTCGGGGAGACCCAGTACTTC
.	TRBV27	TRBJ2-7	15	.	CASSLWQGNAYEQYF	TGTGCCAGCAGTTTATGGCAGGGAAACGCGTACGAGCAGTACTTC
.	TRBV4-2	TRBJ1-2	17	TRBD1	CASSQTAETTGVYGYTF	TGTGCCAGCAGCCAAACTGCCGAAACCACAGGGGTCTATGGCTACACCTTC
.	TRBV28	TRBJ2-7	14	TRBD2	CASSRGTSPYEQYF	TGTGCCAGCAGTCGAGGGACTAGCCCCTACGAGCAGTACTTC
.	TRBV19	TRBJ1-1	13	.	CASSGQGNTEAFF	TGTGCCAGTAGTGGCCAGGGGAACACTGAAGCTTTCTTT
.	TRBV7-6	TRBJ2-7	14	TRBD2	CASSLRLAGVEQYF	TGTGCCAGCAGCTTAAGGCTAGCGGGAGTCGAGCAGTACTTC
.	TRBV7-6	TRBJ2-1	15	TRBD2	CASSLSSGRIYEQFF	TGTGCCAGCAGCTTATCTAGCGGGAGAATCTATGAGCAGTTCTTC
.	TRBV4-3	TRBJ2-1	15	TRBD2	CASSQEEGSGREQFF	TGCGCCAGCAGCCAAGAGGAGGGTAGCGGGAGAGAGCAGTTCTTC
.	TRBV19	TRBJ1-5	16	.	CASSLLRGAFNQPQHF	TGTGCCAGTAGTCTCCTTCGGGGGGCCTTCAATCAGCCCCAGCATTTT
.	TRBV20-1	TRBJ1-1	10	.	CSAKQTEAFF	TGCAGTGCTAAACAAACTGAAGCTTTCTTT
.	TRBV15	TRBJ2-5	18	TRBD2	CATSRDTGLAARGETQYF	TGTGCCACCAGCAGAGATACGGGGCTAGCGGCCCGGGGGGAGACCCAGTACTTC
.	TRBV6-6	TRBJ2-7	16	TRBD2	CASSRGLATSSYEQYF	TGTGCCAGCAGTCGCGGACTAGCGACCAGCTCCTACGAGCAGTACTTC
.	TRBV7-3	TRBJ1-1	14	.	CASSSQGPGVEAFF	TGTGCCAGCAGCTCGCAGGGACCGGGAGTGGAAGCTTTCTTT
.	TRBV7-8	TRBJ2-7	17	.	CASRLKPGLSLLHEQYF	TGTGCCAGCAGACTGAAACCGGGACTCTCATTATTACACGAGCAGTACTTC
.	TRBV10-2	TRBJ2-1	12	.	CATWDFYNEQFF	TGCGCCACCTGGGACTTTTACAATGAGCAGTTCTTC
.	TRBV7-6	TRBJ2-1	16	TRBD2	CASSLEFLAGYNEQFF	TGTGCCAGCAGCTTAGAATTTCTAGCGGGTTACAATGAGCAGTTCTTC
.	TRBV2	TRBJ2-2	17	TRBD2	CASSYETSGRNTGELFF	TGTGCCAGCAGTTACGAGACTAGCGGGAGGAACACCGGGGAGCTGTTTTTT
.	TRBV30	TRBJ1-1	13	.	CAWVSGAYTEAFF	TGTGCCTGGGTCTCAGGGGCTTACACTGAAGCTTTCTTT